Presented here are 10 T cell receptor beta chains from one specimen sequenced in a study of blood T cells in healthy people across ages. A J-beta primer mix and a sample-barcoded 5' primer were used in a second PCR of roughly 7 to 12 cycles. TCRdb passed the 5' RACE reads through MiXCR, listing each CDR3 protein once. The sample lists some 640,000 distinct CDR3 sequences, 49% seen once, with 25% to 35% in the top ten. The sequenced sample was blood. The origin of the receptors is a woman aged 55-70 years in good health.

There are a few counts of this clonotype. This chain uses TRBV7-3 with TRBJ1-2; D remains unclear. Trimming took off 0 bases at V and 3 bases at J, with 14 bases between the two ends. This CDR3 has 16 amino acids. CDR1 is SGHTA and CDR2 is FQGTGA in the germline V gene. CDR3 sequence reads: CASSLTYTDRHYGYTF. As DNA, the CDR3 is TGTGCCAGCAGCTTAACCTACACGGACCGACACTATGGCTACACCTTC.

This clonotype was counted a single time. The rearrangement joins TRBV25-1 to TRBJ1-2, with D unclear. Germline lookup yields CDR1 MGHDK and CDR2 SYGVNS. V was trimmed by 3 bases and J by 6 bases, leaving 11 bases between them. The CDR3 runs 13 residues. CDR3 region: CASSERRTDGYTF. CDR3 DNA: TGTGCCAGCAGTGAGAGGAGGACGGATGGCTACACCTTC.

V gene TRBV5-1 combines with J gene TRBJ2-5; 8 bases align to TRBD1. The CDR3 contains 15 residues. After removal of 2 bases from V and 3 bases from J, the junction contained 6 bases not matched to a gene. The V gene's germline CDR1 is SGHRS and CDR2 YFSETQ. CDR3 sequence: CASSLTWTGKETQYF. The DNA of the CDR3 is TGCGCCAGCAGCTTAACATGGACAGGGAAAGAGACCCAGTACTTC.

The chain has TRBV11-1 and TRBJ2-1; D remains unclear. V was shortened by 0 bases and J by 5 bases, with 14 bases between the two germline ends. CDR1 is SGHAT and CDR2 is FQDESV in the germline V gene (reference sequence). This CDR3 contains 16 residues. The CDR3 is CASSLAFEGGHNEQFF. CDR3 DNA: TGTGCCAGCAGCTTAGCTTTCGAAGGCGGACACAATGAGCAGTTCTTC. Filled out from reference TRBV11-1 and TRBJ2-1, the complete variable domain reads EAEVAQSPRYKITEKSQAVAFWCDPISGHATLYWYRQILGQGPELLVQFQDESVVDDSQLPKDRFSAERLKGVDSTLKIQPAELGDSAMYLCASSLAFEGGHNEQFFGPGTRLTVL.

V and J are TRBV6-2 or TRBV6-3 and TRBJ2-7; D is unclear. V gave up 5 bases and J gave up 3 bases, with 8 bases separating them. This CDR3 is built from 12 residues. CDR1 is MNHEY and CDR2 is SVGEGT in the germline V gene. The chain's CDR3 is CASSNRNYEQYF. DNA for the CDR3: TGTGCCAGCAGTAACAGAAACTACGAGCAGTACTTC.

V usage is TRBV4-3 and J usage is TRBJ2-6, with a tentative D call TRBD1 (7 bases). V was pared by 3 bases and J by 1 base, with 13 bases between. The CDR3 has 17 residues. CDR1 LGHNA and CDR2 YSLEER come from the germline V gene. The chain's CDR3 is CASSQQGGLSGANVLTF. CDR3 DNA: TGCGCCAGCAGCCAGCAGGGGGGCCTTTCTGGGGCCAACGTCCTGACTTTC.

This clonotype showed up just once. The genes are TRBV5-1 and TRBJ1-5, with 11 bases matching TRBD1. Germline lookup yields CDR1 SGHRS and CDR2 YFSETQ. Trimming removed 2 bases from V and 4 bases from J; junction bases left unmatched: 5. There are 16 residues in the CDR3. The CDR3 is CASSLGTGGTNQPQHF. The CDR3 region has the DNA TGCGCCAGCAGCTTAGGGACAGGGGGAACTAATCAGCCCCAGCATTTT.

This clonotype was counted once. CDR3 DNA: TGTGCCAGCAGCCAACTCCCACAAAACATTCAGTACTTC. Translation: CASSQLPQNIQYF. This sequence joins TRBV14 and TRBJ2-4, with no clear D. The CDR3 has 13 amino acids. V lost 2 bases to trimming and J lost 5 bases, with 7 bases between them. In germline, CDR1 is SGHDN, CDR2 FVKESK.

This rearrangement joins TRBV5-1 to TRBJ2-6; TRBD1 might be the D (6 bases). The V gene's germline CDR1 is SGHRS and CDR2 YFSETQ. The CDR3 has 16 residues. V shed 4 bases and J shed 0 bases, with 11 bases lying between them. CDR3 sequence reads: CASSPRTASGANVLTF. The CDR3 nucleotides read TGCGCCAGCAGCCCCCGGACAGCCTCTGGGGCCAACGTCCTGACTTTC.

This clonotype has a handful of counts. The CDR3 DNA is TGTGCCATTGGACTAGCGGGAGTGTCAGATACGCAGTATTTT. It codes for CAIGLAGVSDTQYF. The chain is built from TRBV10-3 and TRBJ2-3; TRBD2 matches 13 bases. This CDR3 region has 14 residues. Trimming at V came to 9 bases and at J to 4 bases, leaving 4 bases not matched to a gene. Germline V lookup: CDR1 ENHRY, CDR2 SYGVKD.